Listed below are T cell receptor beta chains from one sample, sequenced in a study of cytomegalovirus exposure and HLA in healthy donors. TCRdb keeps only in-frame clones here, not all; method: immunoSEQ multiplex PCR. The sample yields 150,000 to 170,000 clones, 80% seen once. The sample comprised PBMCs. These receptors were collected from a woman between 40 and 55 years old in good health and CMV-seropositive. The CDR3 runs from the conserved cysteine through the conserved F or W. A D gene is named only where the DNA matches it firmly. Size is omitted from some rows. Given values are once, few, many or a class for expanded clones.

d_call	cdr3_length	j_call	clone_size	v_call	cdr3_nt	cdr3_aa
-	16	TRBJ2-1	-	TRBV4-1	TGCGCCAGCAGCCAAGATTTTAGGAGCTCCTACAATGAGCAGTTCTTC	CASSQDFRSSYNEQFF
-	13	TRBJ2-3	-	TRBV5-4	TGTGCCAGCAGCTTTACTCCCACAGATACGCAGTATTTT	CASSFTPTDTQYF
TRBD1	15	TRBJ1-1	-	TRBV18	TGTGCCAGCTCACTTAACCAGGGGGCGGGCACTGAAGCTTTCTTT	CASSLNQGAGTEAFF
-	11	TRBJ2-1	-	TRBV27	TGTGCCAGCAGTCAACGGGATGAGCAGTTCTTC	CASSQRDEQFF
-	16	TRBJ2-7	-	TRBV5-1	TGCGCCAGCAGCTTAAATAGCGGGACAGGGCCAAAGGGGCAGTACTTC	CASSLNSGTGPKGQYF
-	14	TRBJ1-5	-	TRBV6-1	TGTGCCAGCAGTCCGCGGGGTCTCAATCAGCCCCAGCATTTT	CASSPRGLNQPQHF
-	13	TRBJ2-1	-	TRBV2	TGTGCCACTGCTCGCGGGTCCTACAATGAGCAGTTCTTC	CATARGSYNEQFF
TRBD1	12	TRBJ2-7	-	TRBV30	TGTGCCTGGAGAAAGGGGGCGCACGAGCAGTACTTC	CAWRKGAHEQYF
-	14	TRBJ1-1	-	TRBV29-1	TGCAGCGTGGACCAGGGGTTTGGAAACACTGAAGCTTTCTTT	CSVDQGFGNTEAFF
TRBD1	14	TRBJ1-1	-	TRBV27	TGTGCCAGCAGTTCCCGGACAGGGTCCACTGAAGCTTTCTTT	CASSSRTGSTEAFF
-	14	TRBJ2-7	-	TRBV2	TGTGCCAGCAGCCGAGGCGGGCCTCTCTACGAGCAGTACTTC	CASSRGGPLYEQYF
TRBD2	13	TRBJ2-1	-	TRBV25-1	TGTGCCAGCTCTCTAGCGGGAGACAATGAGCAGTTCTTC	CASSLAGDNEQFF
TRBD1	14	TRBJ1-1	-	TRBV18	TGTGCCAGCTCACGACCGGGACAGGGCACTGAAGCTTTCTTT	CASSRPGQGTEAFF
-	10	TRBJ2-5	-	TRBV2	TGTGCCAGCACTAGCCGGCAGCAGTACTTC	CASTSRQQYF
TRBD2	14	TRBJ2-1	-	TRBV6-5	TGTGCCAGCAGTCCCTGGACTAGCGGGGGTGCGGAGGTCTTC	CASSPWTSGGAEVF
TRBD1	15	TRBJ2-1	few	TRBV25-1	TGTGCCAGCAGTGAATACGGGACAGGTTACAATGAGCAGTTCTTC	CASSEYGTGYNEQFF
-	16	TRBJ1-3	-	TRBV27	TGTGCCAGCAGTAACACAGGGCCACGCTCTGGAAACACCATATATTTT	CASSNTGPRSGNTIYF
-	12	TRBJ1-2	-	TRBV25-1	TGTGCCAGCAGTGCGTCCGAGTGTGGCTACACCTTC	CASSASECGYTF
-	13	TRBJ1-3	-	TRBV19	TGTGCCAGTAGACTCACCTCTGGAAACACCATATATTTT	CASRLTSGNTIYF
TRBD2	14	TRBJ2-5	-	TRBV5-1	TGCGCCAGCAGCTCACTAGCGGGAGGAGAGACCCAGTACTTC	CASSSLAGGETQYF
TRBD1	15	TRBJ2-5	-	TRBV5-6	TGTGCCAGCAGCTTTGGGACAGAACTGGTAGAGACCCAGTACTTC	CASSFGTELVETQYF